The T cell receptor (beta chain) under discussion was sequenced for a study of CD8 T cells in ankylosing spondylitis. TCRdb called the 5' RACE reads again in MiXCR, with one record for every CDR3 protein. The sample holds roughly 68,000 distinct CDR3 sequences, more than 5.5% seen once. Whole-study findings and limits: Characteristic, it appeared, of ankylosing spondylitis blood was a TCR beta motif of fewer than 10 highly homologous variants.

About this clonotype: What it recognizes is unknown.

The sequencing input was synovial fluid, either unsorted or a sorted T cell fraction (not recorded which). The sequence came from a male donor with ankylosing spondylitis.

CDR3 region: CASSDRVNEQFF. In nucleotides, the CDR3 is TGTGCCAGCAGCGACAGGGTTAATGAGCAGTTCTTC. The chain joins TRBV3-1 to TRBJ2-1, with 7 nucleotides matching TRBD1. CDR1 is LGHDT, CDR2 YNNKEL, per germline (reference sequence). The ends lost 5 bases at V and 7 bases at J; junction bases unmatched: 2. CDR3 length equals 12 residues.